This is a list of T cell receptor beta chains from one sample in a study of T cell responses to AZD1222 COVID-19 vaccine. Only in-frame clones appear in the TCRdb table, and some are missing; sequencing was by immunoSEQ multiplex PCR. There are about 82,000 clones in the sample; 70% to 90% occur only once, and 9.5% to 13% lies in the top ten. The starting material was peripheral blood, obtained 28 days after the second AZD1222 dose. Source of these receptors: an adult who received the AZD1222 COVID-19 vaccine. Both conserved end residues are part of each CDR3.

v_gene	j_gene	CDR3aa
TRBV7-6	TRBJ2-4	CASSPRQGPQGIQYF
TRBV27	TRBJ1-5	CASSLLGGDEPQHF
TRBV5-6	TRBJ2-5	CASSFGQGGVQETQYF
TRBV18	TRBJ1-5	CASSREGQGQPQHF
TRBV24-1	TRBJ2-3	CATSAGDGADTQYF
TRBV18	TRBJ2-5	CASSPGQVAETQYF
TRBV19	TRBJ2-1	CACARTGDHNEQFF
TRBV19	TRBJ1-2	CATMGELRYGYTF
TRBV4-3	TRBJ1-2	CASSQDIPGNYGYTF
TRBV7-2	TRBJ2-3	CASSLVRSRADTQYF
TRBV4-3	TRBJ1-6	CASSTDSSYNSPLHF
TRBV4-3	TRBJ2-1	CASSQDSQPTQKSGEQFF
TRBV6-5	TRBJ2-3	CASSTGGRTDTQYF
TRBV28	TRBJ1-2	CASSFRYGYTF
TRBV28	TRBJ1-2	CASSLTQNPYGYTF
TRBV13	TRBJ2-7	CASSLGLAYEQYF
TRBV4-3	TRBJ2-5	CASSQDWTAGTQYF
TRBV11-3	TRBJ2-5	CASSLNGGKETQYF
TRBV5-1	TRBJ2-7	CASSLYPDQGAYEQYF
TRBV6-4	TRBJ2-5	CASRTTSGRGKTQYF
TRBV7-6	TRBJ2-1	CASSLRSSGGASSYNEQFF
TRBV2	TRBJ1-2	CASSPQGGYGYTF
TRBV28	TRBJ1-6	CASKTGTGGGTSPLHF
TRBV27	TRBJ1-1	CASSFFRGTEAFF
TRBV4-3	TRBJ2-1	CASSQDRTEYNEQFF
TRBV7-2	TRBJ1-2	CASSLGPTGGGYTF
TRBV6-4	TRBJ2-2	CASSVWQNTGELFF